The 20 T cell receptor beta chains below come from one sample, sequenced in a study of T cell responses to AZD1222 COVID-19 vaccine. Profiled with immunoSEQ multiplex PCR; TCRdb holds only in-frame clones, not every one. The sample shows around 150,000 clones, roughly 90% of them seen only once. The sequencing here drew on peripheral blood, taken on day 0 of AZD1222 vaccination. These receptors were collected from an adult in good health.

The V gene is TRBV27, the J gene TRBJ1-6; D remains ambiguous. V gave up 5 bases and J gave up 7 bases, with 15 bases separating them. CDR3 length: 15 amino acids. The germline CDR1 and CDR2 sequences are MNHEY and SMNVEV (reference sequence). The CDR3 is CASSPLGGQNSPLHF. DNA for the CDR3: TGTGCCAGCAGTCCGCTAGGTGGCCAAAATTCACCCCTCCACTTT.

The CDR3 DNA follows: TGTGCCAGCAGTTTTAAGGTGCAGAGCACAGATACGCAGTATTTT. This translates into CASSFKVQSTDTQYF. The genes are TRBV6-5 and TRBJ2-3; D unclear. The V gene's germline CDR1 is MNHEY and CDR2 SVGAGI. The V and J ends lost 4 bases and 0 bases respectively, with 11 bases between them. The CDR3 loop spans 15 amino acids.

The gene calls are TRBV3-1 (or the pseudogene TRBV3-2) and TRBJ2-7; D gene ambiguous. CDR1 and CDR2 (germline): LGHDT, YNNKEL (reference sequence). The CDR3 sequence is 14 residues long. Trimming removed 2 bases from V and 0 bases from J, with 8 bases in between. CDR3 bases: TGTGCCAGCAGCCAATTGTGGGCCTCCTACGAGCAGTACTTC. Protein product: CASSQLWASYEQYF.

The J gene is TRBJ2-1, the V gene TRBV27, with D unresolved. The CDR3 has 12 amino acids. Per germline, CDR1 MNHEY and CDR2 SMNVEV (reference sequence). V dropped 5 bases and J dropped 7 bases, with 9 bases sitting between them. The CDR3 bases are TGTGCCAGCAGTCTGGCTGGAAATGAGCAGTTCTTC. It encodes CASSLAGNEQFF.

The J gene is TRBJ1-6, the V gene TRBV6-5; D not certain. V was trimmed by 0 bases and J by 8 bases, leaving 5 bases between them. In germline, CDR1 is MNHEY, CDR2 SVGAGI. This CDR3 region has 13 residues. The CDR3 protein is CASSYSGDSPLHF. The CDR3 DNA reads TGTGCCAGCAGTTACTCGGGTGATTCACCCCTCCACTTT.

The V call is TRBV5-1, the J call TRBJ2-3, with a tentative D call TRBD1 (6 bases). V was shortened by 6 bases and J by 4 bases, with 15 bases between the two germline ends. The CDR3 totals 14 residues. Germline-derived CDR1 and CDR2 are SGHRS and YFSETQ. CDR3 in amino acids: CASTLGGGADTQYF. As DNA, the CDR3 is TGCGCCAGCACTTTAGGGGGTGGGGCAGATACGCAGTATTTT.

J is TRBJ2-1 and V is TRBV18; 7 bases align to TRBD2. This CDR3 comprises 15 residues. CDR1 is KGHSH and CDR2 is LQKENI in the germline V gene. The V segment lost 2 bases and the J segment 7 bases; nucleotides outside the gene matches: 8. In nucleotides, the CDR3 is TGTGCCAGCTCACCAGCGGGGAGGGCCCGGAATGAGCAGTTCTTC. Translation: CASSPAGRARNEQFF.

The chain links TRBV2 to TRBJ2-5; D remains ambiguous. Germline values: CDR1 SNHLY, CDR2 FYNNEI. V was clipped by 3 bases and J by 4 bases, with 6 bases between them. CDR3 length equals 12 residues. CDR3 nucleotides: TGTGCCAGCAGTGAGGGCTTAGAGACCCAGTACTTC. It codes for CASSEGLETQYF.

The chain joins TRBV7-9 to TRBJ2-7; 7 positions agree with TRBD2. The CDR3 consists of 13 residues. The germline CDR1 and CDR2 sequences are SEHNR and FQNEAQ (reference sequence). Unmatched junction bases numbered 4, after V lost 5 bases and J lost 3 bases. CDR3 protein: CASSASGNYEQYF. DNA of the CDR3: TGTGCCAGCAGCGCTAGCGGAAACTACGAGCAGTACTTC.

In nucleotides, the CDR3 is TGTGCCAGCAGCTCTCGGACAGTTTTCTACGAGCAGTACTTC. It encodes CASSSRTVFYEQYF. J is TRBJ2-7 and V is TRBV7-8; a possible D gene is TRBD1 (6 bases). The V end lost 4 bases, the J end lost 3 bases, and 13 bases lay between the germline ends. Germline lookup yields CDR1 SGHVS and CDR2 FQNEAQ. This CDR3 has 14 residues.

The chain links TRBV14 to TRBJ2-1; the match to TRBD2 covers 9 bases. CDR1 is SGHDN and CDR2 is FVKESK in the germline V gene. The CDR3 totals 21 residues. Unmatched junction bases numbered 18, after V lost 2 bases and J lost 1 base. The DNA of the CDR3 is TGTGCCAGCAGCCAAAGGTCGATCGGGGCTAGCGGGAAAACTTCCTACAATGAGCAGTTCTTC. It codes for CASSQRSIGASGKTSYNEQFF.

This clone was seen only a few times. The chain carries TRBV2 and TRBJ2-1; 8 bases map to TRBD2. V shed 5 bases, J shed 0 bases, and the junction held 12 bases outside the gene matches. This CDR3 spans 18 amino acids. Per the germline V gene, CDR1 is SNHLY and CDR2 is FYNNEI. The CDR3 DNA sequence: TGTGCCAGCAGTCTCGTTGCGGGGGGTACCAGCTCCTACAATGAGCAGTTCTTC. This sequence encodes CASSLVAGGTSSYNEQFF.

The chain is built from TRBV6-1 and TRBJ1-2, with TRBD1 identical over 7 bases. The CDR3 contains 13 residues. Germline V CDR1 and CDR2: MNHNS, SASEGT. The J segment lost 5 bases and the V segment lost 3 bases, leaving 3 bases of the junction unmatched. The CDR3 reads CASSDTGEYGYTF. The CDR3 DNA follows: TGTGCCAGCAGTGACACAGGGGAGTATGGCTACACCTTC.

CDR3: CASSQGDRGRFSEAFF. DNA for the CDR3: TGCGCCAGCAGCCAAGGGGACAGGGGGAGATTTTCTGAAGCTTTCTTT. The genes are TRBV5-1 and TRBJ1-1; 11 bases map to TRBD1. The CDR3 contains 16 residues. Germline V lookup: CDR1 SGHRS, CDR2 YFSETQ. V was clipped by 4 bases and J by 6 bases; unmatched bases: 11.

This chain joins TRBV21-1 and TRBJ1-5. TRBV21-1 is assigned pseudogene status. This CDR3 is built from 16 residues. This CDR3 reads CASSKEGGYSNQPQHF. The CDR3 bases are TGTGCCAGCAGCAAAGAGGGCGGTTATAGCAATCAGCCCCAGCATTTT.

This clone appeared a few times. The rearrangement joins TRBV4-2 to TRBJ2-1, with TRBD2 identical over 16 bases. Germline CDR1 is LGHNA and CDR2 is YNFKEQ. There are 15 residues in the CDR3. After removal of 3 bases from V and 7 bases from J, the junction contained 0 bases not matched to a gene. The CDR3 here is CASSQGLAGGNEQFF. CDR3 coding DNA: TGTGCCAGCAGCCAGGGACTAGCGGGAGGGAATGAGCAGTTCTTC.

The chain combines TRBV6-5 with TRBJ2-2; a possible D gene is TRBD1 (6 bases). This CDR3 region has 14 residues. V dropped 7 bases and J dropped 6 bases, with 15 bases sitting between them. Germline V gene lookup returns CDR1 MNHEY and CDR2 SVGAGI. The chain's CDR3 is CASNSRGQAGELFF. The CDR3 DNA reads as TGTGCCAGCAATTCCAGGGGCCAGGCCGGGGAGCTGTTTTTT.

The V call is TRBV29-1, the J call TRBJ2-3, with D possibly matching TRBD2 (5 bases). Trimming pared 3 bases from V and 0 bases from J, leaving 10 bases between. CDR3 length equals 14 residues. The germline V gene encodes CDR1 SQVTM and CDR2 ANQGSEA. CDR3 nucleotides: TGCAGCGTTGATTACAGAGGGAGCACAGATACGCAGTATTTT. Protein product: CSVDYRGSTDTQYF.

J is TRBJ1-2 and V is TRBV29-1; D might be TRBD1 (6 bases). Germline loops: CDR1 SQVTM, CDR2 ANQGSEA. The CDR3 contains 13 residues. CDR3 sequence reads: CSYSQGPYYGYTF. In DNA form, the CDR3 reads TGCAGTTATTCACAGGGACCGTATTATGGCTACACCTTC.

CDR3 residues: CASSLRADFIYEQYF. In nucleotides, the CDR3 is TGTGCCAGCAGCTTGAGGGCTGACTTCATCTACGAGCAGTACTTC. V is TRBV5-5 and J is TRBJ2-7; no clear D. CDR1 is SGHKS and CDR2 is YYEKEE in the germline V gene (reference sequence). The CDR3 totals 15 residues. Trimming took 1 base from V and 3 from J, leaving 14 bases between them. Based on the CDR3 plus reference TRBV5-5 and TRBJ2-7, the full variable domain is DAGVTQSPTHLIKTRGQQVTLRCSPISGHKSVSWYQQVLGQGPQFIFQYYEKEERGRGNFPDRFSARQFPNYSSELNVNALLLGDSALYLCASSLRADFIYEQYFGPGTRLTVT.